This T cell receptor beta chain was captured by sequencing in a study of OX40 agonist ivuxolimab in advanced cancers. Study-wide findings and caveats: Part of the nonresponder group also had normalized T-cell clonal expansion that was low. No determination was made of the antigen specificity of the expanded peripheral T cells. Clonal expansion by week 6 occurred in CD4+ and CD8+ blood T cells (at 0.1 to 3.0 mg/kg).

This CDR3 region has 12 residues. Trimming took off 6 bases at V and 7 bases at J, with 10 bases between the two ends. Germline V gives CDR1 MNHEY, CDR2 SVGAGI. Notes on this clone: Its antigen remains unknown.

Sequencing used immunoSEQ multiplex PCR; TCRdb keeps in-frame clones, though not all of them. The data show about 33,000 clones, 65% to 85% seen once. The chain is built from TRBV6-5 and TRBJ1-5; D not resolved. This sequence was found in an adult with an advanced solid tumor such as melanoma, head and neck, liver or kidney cancer. The sample consisted of CD4+ or CD8+ T cells sorted from blood, taken in a trial of the OX40 agonist ivuxolimab. The CDR3 DNA is TGTGCCAGCAGCCGTCTGGGGCAGCCCCAGCATTTT. Amino acid sequence: CASSRLGQPQHF.